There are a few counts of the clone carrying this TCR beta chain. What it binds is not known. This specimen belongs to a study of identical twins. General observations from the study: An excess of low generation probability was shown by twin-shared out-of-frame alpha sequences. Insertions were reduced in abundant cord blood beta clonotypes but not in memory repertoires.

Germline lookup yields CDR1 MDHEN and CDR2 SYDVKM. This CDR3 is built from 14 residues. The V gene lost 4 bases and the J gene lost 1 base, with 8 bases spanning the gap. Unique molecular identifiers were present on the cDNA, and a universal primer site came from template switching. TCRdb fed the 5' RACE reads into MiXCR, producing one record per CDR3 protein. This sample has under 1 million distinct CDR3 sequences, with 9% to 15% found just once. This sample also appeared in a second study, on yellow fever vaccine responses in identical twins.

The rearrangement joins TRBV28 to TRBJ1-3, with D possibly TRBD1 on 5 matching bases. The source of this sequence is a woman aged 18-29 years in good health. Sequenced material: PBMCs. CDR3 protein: CASSWGWSGNTIYF. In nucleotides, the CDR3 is TGTGCCAGCAGTTGGGGGTGGTCTGGAAACACCATATATTTT.